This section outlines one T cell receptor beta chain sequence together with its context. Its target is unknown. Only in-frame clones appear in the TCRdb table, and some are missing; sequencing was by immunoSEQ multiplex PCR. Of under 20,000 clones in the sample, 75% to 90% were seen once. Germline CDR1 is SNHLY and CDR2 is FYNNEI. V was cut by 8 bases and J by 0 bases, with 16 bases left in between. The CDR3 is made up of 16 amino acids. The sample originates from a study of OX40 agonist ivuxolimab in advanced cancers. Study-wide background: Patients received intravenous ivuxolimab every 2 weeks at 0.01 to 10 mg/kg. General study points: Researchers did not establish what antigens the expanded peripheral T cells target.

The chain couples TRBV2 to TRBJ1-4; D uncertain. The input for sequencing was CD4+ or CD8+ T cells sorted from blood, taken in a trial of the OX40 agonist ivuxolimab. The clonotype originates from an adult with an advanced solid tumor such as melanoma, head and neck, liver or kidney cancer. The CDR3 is CASGRTGLTTNEKLFF. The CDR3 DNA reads TGTGCCAGCGGACGTACGGGCTTAACAACTAATGAAAAACTGTTTTTT.